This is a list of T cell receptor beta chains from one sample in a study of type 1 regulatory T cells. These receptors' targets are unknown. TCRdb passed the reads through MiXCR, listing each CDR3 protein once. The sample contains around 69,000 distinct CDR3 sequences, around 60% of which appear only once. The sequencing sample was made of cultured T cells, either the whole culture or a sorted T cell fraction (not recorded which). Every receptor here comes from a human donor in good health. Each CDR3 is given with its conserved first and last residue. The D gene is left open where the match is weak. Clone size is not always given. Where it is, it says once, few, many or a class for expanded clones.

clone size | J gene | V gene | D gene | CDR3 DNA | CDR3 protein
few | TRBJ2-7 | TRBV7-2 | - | TGTGCCAGCAGCTTAGCTTCGGGGGGCCTTGTGCAACCCGAGCAGTACTTC | CASSLASGGLVQPEQYF
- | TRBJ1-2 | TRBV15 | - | TGTGCCACCAGCAGAGTTGGCCAGCCGAACTATGGCTACACCTTC | CATSRVGQPNYGYTF
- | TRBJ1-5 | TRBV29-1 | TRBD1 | TGCAGCGTTGGACCAGGGGGCGATCAGCCCCAGCATTTT | CSVGPGGDQPQHF
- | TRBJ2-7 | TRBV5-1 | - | TGCGCCAGCAGCTTGGGAGGGTTGAAGAACTACGAGCAGTACTTC | CASSLGGLKNYEQYF
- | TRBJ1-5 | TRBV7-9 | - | TGTGCCAGCAGCTTAGAGGGGAGCAATCAGCCCCAGCATTTT | CASSLEGSNQPQHF
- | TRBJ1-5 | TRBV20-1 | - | TGCAGTGCTAGAAGGGTTATGAGTCTTCTTGATCAGCCCCAGCATTTT | CSARRVMSLLDQPQHF
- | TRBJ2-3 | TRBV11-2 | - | TGTGCCAGCAGCCGGACGACGGGGCGCACAGATACGCAGTATTTT | CASSRTTGRTDTQYF
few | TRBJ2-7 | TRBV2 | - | TGTGCCAGCAGTGACCCAGTTGTCTACGAGCAGTACTTC | CASSDPVVYEQYF
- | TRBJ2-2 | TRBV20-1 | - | TGCAGTGCCTTCAGGACCGGGGAGCTGTTTTTT | CSAFRTGELFF
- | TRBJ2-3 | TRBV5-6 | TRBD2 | TGTGCCAGCAGCCTAAGGACTAGCGGCCGTCGCTCGGGTGCGCAGTATTTT | CASSLRTSGRRSGAQYF
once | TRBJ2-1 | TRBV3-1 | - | TGTGCCAGCAGCCAAGTCCCTTCCACGATCCACAATGAGCAGTTCTTC | CASSQVPSTIHNEQFF
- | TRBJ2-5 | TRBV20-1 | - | TGCAGTGCCACACTAGGGGCAGAGACCCAGTACTTC | CSATLGAETQYF
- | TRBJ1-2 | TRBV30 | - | TGTGCCTGGAGTCCCCGGCCGGGGCAATCGGGTGGCTACACCTTC | CAWSPRPGQSGGYTF
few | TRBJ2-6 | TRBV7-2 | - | TGTGCCAGCAGCTTAGATACGTCTGGGGCCAACGTCCTGACTTTC | CASSLDTSGANVLTF
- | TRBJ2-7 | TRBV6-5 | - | TGTGCCAGCAGTTACCTGGTGGCTAGGGGCTACGAGCAGTACTTC | CASSYLVARGYEQYF
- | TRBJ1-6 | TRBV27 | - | TGTGCCAGCAGCAGAGCCGGGCTGCATGAAAATTATGGCCTCCACTTT | CASSRAGLHENYGLHF
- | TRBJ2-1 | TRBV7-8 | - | TGTGCCAGCAGCTTAAGTCGGACTCGTACCAATGAGCAGTTCTTC | CASSLSRTRTNEQFF
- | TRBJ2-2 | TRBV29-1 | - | TGCAGCGTCCGGGACACCGACAACGGGGAGCTGTTTTTT | CSVRDTDNGELFF
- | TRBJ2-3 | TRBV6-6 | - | TGTGCCAGCAGTTACCGATCTAGCACAGATACGCAGTATTTT | CASSYRSSTDTQYF
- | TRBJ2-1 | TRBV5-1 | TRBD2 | TGCGCCAGCAGCGCTAGCGGGAGCTCCCCCGGCAATGAGCAGTTCTTC | CASSASGSSPGNEQFF
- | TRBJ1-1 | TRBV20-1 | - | TGCAGTGCTATGGCGGGGGGGAACACTGAAGCTTTCTTT | CSAMAGGNTEAFF
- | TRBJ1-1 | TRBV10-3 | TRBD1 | TGTGCCATCAGGGGAGACAGGGGGACCACTGAAGCTTTCTTT | CAIRGDRGTTEAFF
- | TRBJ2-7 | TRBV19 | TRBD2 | TGTGCCAGTAGTATTCAACTAGCGGGAGACGAGCAGTACTTC | CASSIQLAGDEQYF
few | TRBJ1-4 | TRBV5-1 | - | TGCGCCAGCAGCCTTCTAACCGAATCGAATGAAAAACTGTTTTTT | CASSLLTESNEKLFF
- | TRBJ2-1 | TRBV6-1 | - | TGTGTCAGCAGTGGTACGGGGTACTCCTACAATGAGCAGTTCTTC | CVSSGTGYSYNEQFF
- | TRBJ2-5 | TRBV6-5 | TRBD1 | TGTGCCAGCAGCTCGGGACAGGGGATAGGGGAGACCCAGTACTTC | CASSSGQGIGETQYF
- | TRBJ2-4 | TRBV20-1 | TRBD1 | TGCAGTGCCGGACGACAGGGGGCGCCGGTTCGACTCATTCAGTACTTC | CSAGRQGAPVRLIQYF
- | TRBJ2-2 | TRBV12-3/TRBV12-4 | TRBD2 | TGTGCCAGCAGACTAGCGGGAGGTACCGGGGAGCTGTTTTTT | CASRLAGGTGELFF
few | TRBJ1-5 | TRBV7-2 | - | TGTGCCAGCAGCCCCGGTGGGTCCTATCAGCCCCAGCATTTT | CASSPGGSYQPQHF
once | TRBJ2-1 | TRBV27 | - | TGTGCCCCCCCCGATCGCGGTGAGCAGTTCTTC | CAPPDRGEQFF